This T cell receptor (beta chain) derives from a study of vaccination and CD4 T cells after COVID-19. Treatment here: roughly 11-day PBMC culture with coronavirus spike peptide pools or control peptides (ViraFEST assay). Germline V gives CDR1 LGHNA, CDR2 YSLEER. The V end was cut by 4 bases, the J end by 0 bases, with 13 bases between. This CDR3 spans 16 amino acids. Notes on this clonotype: The antigen is not known.

At the Johns Hopkins FTIC core, DNA taken from cultured CD4+ T cells was sequenced by way of the Oncomine TCR Beta short-read assay. One entry per CDR3 protein results from TCRdb running MiXCR on the PCR reads. Among 13,000 or so distinct CDR3 sequences listed, around 46% were seen once. The clonotype was recovered from a human donor who had recovered from COVID-19. The chain couples TRBV4-3 to TRBJ1-5, with no clear D. Sample: CD4+ T cells from blood, cultured in vitro. CDR3 DNA: TGCGCCAGCAGCCGAAACATCGGGAATAGCAATCAGCCCCAGCATTTT. Amino acids: CASSRNIGNSNQPQHF.